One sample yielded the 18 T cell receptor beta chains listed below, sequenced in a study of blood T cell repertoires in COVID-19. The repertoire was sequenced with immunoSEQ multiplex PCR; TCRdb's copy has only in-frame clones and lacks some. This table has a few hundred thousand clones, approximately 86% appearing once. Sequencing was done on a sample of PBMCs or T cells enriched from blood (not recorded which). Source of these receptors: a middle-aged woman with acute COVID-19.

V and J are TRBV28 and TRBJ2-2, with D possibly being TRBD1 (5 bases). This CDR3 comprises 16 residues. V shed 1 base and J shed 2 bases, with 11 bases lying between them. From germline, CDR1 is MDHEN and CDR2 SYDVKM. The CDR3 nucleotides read TGTGCCAGCAGTTTATTACCAGGGCTCAACACCGGGGAGCTGTTTTTT. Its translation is CASSLLPGLNTGELFF.

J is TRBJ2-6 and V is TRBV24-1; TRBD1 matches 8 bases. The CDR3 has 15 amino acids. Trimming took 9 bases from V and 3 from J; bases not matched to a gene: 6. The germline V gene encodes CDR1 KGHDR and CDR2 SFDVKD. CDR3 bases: TGTGCCACCGGGACAGGTTCCTTTGGGGCCAACGTCCTGACTTTC. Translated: CATGTGSFGANVLTF.

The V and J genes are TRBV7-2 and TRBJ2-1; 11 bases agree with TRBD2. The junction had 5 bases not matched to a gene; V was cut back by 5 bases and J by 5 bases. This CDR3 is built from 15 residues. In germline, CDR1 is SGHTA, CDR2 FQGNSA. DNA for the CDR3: TGTGCCAGCAGCCCGGGACTAGCGGTCCACAATGAGCAGTTCTTC. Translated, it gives CASSPGLAVHNEQFF.

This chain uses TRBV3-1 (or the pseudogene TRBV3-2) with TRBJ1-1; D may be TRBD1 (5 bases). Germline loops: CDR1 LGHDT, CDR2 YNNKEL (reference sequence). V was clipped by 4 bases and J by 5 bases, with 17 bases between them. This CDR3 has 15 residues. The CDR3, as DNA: TGTGCCAGCAGCCCGTTCAGGGTGGTGGAGACTGAAGCTTTCTTT. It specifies CASSPFRVVETEAFF.

The CDR3 nucleotides read TGTGCCAGCAGCCCGGGGGGAATGAACACTGAAGCTTTCTTT. Residues: CASSPGGMNTEAFF. This chain connects TRBV7-9 to TRBJ1-1, with D possibly matching TRBD1 (5 bases). Germline-derived CDR1 and CDR2 are SEHNR and FQNEAQ (reference sequence). The CDR3 sequence is 14 residues long. V was trimmed by 5 bases and J by 0 bases, leaving 10 bases between them.

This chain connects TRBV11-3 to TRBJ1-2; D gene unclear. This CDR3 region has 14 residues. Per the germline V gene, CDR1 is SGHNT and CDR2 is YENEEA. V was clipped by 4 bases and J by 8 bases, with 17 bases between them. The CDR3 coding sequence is TGTGCCAGCAGCTACACTGGAGGGCGGGTCGGCTACACCTTC. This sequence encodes CASSYTGGRVGYTF. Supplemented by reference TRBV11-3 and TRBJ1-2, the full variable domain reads EAGVVQSPRYKIIEKKQPVAFWCNPISGHNTLYWYLQNLGQGPELLIRYENEEAVDDSQLPKDRFSAERLKGVDSTLKIQPAELGDSAVYLCASSYTGGRVGYTFGSGTRLTVV.

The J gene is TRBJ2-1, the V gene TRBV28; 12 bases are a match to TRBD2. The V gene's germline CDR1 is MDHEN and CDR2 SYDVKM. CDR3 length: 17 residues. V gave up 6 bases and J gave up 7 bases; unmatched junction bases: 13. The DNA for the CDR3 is TGTGCCAGCAGCGACCACTCACTAGCGGGAGGTAAGAATGAGCAGTTCTTC. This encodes CASSDHSLAGGKNEQFF.

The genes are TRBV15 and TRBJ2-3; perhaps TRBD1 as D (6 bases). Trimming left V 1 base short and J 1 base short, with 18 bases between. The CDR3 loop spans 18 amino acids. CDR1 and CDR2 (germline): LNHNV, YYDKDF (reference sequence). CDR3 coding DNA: TGTGCCACCAGCAGAGCCGCCTCGGTCTCAGGGGGCACAGATACGCAGTATTTT. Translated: CATSRAASVSGGTDTQYF.

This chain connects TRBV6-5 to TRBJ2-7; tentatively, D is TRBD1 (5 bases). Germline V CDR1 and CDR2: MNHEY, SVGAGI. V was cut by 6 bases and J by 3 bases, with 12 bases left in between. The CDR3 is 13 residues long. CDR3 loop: CASRNLDSYEQYF. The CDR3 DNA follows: TGTGCCAGCAGGAACCTCGACAGCTACGAGCAGTACTTC.

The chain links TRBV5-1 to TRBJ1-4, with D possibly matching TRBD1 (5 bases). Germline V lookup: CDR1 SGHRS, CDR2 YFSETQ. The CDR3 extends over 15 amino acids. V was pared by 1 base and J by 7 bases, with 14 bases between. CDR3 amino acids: CASSLTGVQPEKLFF. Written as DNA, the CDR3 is TGCGCCAGCAGCTTGACAGGAGTCCAGCCTGAAAAACTGTTTTTT.

This chain's CDR3 is CASSLALAGMAHEQYF. The CDR3 DNA follows: TGTGCCAGCAGCTTAGCGCTGGCAGGGATGGCCCACGAGCAGTACTTC. V usage is TRBV7-9 and J usage is TRBJ2-7, with D tentatively TRBD1 (5 bases). The V gene's germline CDR1 is SEHNR and CDR2 FQNEAQ (reference sequence). CDR3 length: 16 amino acids. The V end was cut by 0 bases, the J end by 5 bases, with 17 bases between.

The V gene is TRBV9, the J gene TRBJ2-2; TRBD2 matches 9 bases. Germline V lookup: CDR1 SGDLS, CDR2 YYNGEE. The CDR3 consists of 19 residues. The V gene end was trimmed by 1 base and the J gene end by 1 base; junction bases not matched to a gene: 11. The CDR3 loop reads CASSVSPSGMRWNTGELFF. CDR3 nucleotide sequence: TGTGCCAGCAGCGTATCCCCTAGCGGGATGAGGTGGAACACCGGGGAGCTGTTTTTT.

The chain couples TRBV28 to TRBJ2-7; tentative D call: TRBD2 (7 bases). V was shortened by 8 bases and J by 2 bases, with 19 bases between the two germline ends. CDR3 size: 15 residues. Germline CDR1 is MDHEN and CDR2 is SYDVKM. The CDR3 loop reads CASVGGGSGAYEQYF. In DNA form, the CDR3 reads TGTGCCAGCGTCGGGGGCGGGAGTGGGGCCTACGAGCAGTACTTC.

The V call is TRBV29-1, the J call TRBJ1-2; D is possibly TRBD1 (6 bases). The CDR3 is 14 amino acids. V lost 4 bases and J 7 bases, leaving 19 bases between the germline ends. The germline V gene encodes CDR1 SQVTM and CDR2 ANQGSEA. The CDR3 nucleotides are TGCAGCGTTGTTGGGACAAACGAAATTAGTGGCTACACCTTC. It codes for CSVVGTNEISGYTF.

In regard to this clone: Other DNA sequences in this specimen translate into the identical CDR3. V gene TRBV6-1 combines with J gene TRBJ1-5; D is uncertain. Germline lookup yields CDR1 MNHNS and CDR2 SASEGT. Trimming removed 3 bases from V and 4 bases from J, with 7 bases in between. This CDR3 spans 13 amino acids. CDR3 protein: CASSDRGNQPQHF. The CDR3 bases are TGTGCCAGCAGTGATCGAGGAAATCAGCCCCAGCATTTT.

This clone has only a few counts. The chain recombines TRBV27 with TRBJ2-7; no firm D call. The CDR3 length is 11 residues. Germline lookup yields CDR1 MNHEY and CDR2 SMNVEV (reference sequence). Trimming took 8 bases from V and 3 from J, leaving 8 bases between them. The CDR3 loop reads CASFPHYEQYF. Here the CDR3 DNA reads TGTGCCAGCTTCCCCCACTACGAGCAGTACTTC.

The CDR3: CASKWRGLNTEAFF. The CDR3 DNA reads as TGTGCCAGCAAGTGGAGGGGGCTGAACACTGAAGCTTTCTTT. The rearrangement uses TRBV28 and TRBJ1-1, with TRBD1 matching 7 bases. V trimming: 7 bases; J trimming: 0 bases; junction bases outside the gene matches: 5. This CDR3 contains 14 residues. Per germline, CDR1 MDHEN and CDR2 SYDVKM.

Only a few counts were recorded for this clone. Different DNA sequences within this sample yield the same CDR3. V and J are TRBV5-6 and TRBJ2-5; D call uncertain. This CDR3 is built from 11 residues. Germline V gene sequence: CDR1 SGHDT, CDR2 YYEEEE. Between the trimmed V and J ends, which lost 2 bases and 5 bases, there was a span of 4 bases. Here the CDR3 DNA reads TGTGCCAGCAGCTTCGGGGAGACCCAGTACTTC. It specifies CASSFGETQYF.